The sample holds many counts of the clone carrying this TCR beta chain. The sample is drawn from a study of neurological immune-mediated disorders. TCRdb itself ran the 5' RACE reads through MiXCR, one entry per CDR3 protein. The sample includes tens of thousands of distinct CDR3 sequences, 4.5% to 7% of them seen just once. Each sorted-subset library came from some 1.1 million CD4+ or CD8+ T cells. Germline V gives CDR1 WSHSY, CDR2 SAAADI. CDR3 length equals 13 residues. Trimming took off 4 bases at V and 5 bases at J, with 11 bases between the two ends. The chain joins TRBV10-2 to TRBJ1-2; no clear D gene. Material: CD4+ T cells from blood. The receptor comes from a woman under 30 with multiple sclerosis. CDR3 coding DNA: TGCGCCAGCAGTGTAGGACTTCGTTATGGCTACACCTTC. Its protein product is CASSVGLRYGYTF.